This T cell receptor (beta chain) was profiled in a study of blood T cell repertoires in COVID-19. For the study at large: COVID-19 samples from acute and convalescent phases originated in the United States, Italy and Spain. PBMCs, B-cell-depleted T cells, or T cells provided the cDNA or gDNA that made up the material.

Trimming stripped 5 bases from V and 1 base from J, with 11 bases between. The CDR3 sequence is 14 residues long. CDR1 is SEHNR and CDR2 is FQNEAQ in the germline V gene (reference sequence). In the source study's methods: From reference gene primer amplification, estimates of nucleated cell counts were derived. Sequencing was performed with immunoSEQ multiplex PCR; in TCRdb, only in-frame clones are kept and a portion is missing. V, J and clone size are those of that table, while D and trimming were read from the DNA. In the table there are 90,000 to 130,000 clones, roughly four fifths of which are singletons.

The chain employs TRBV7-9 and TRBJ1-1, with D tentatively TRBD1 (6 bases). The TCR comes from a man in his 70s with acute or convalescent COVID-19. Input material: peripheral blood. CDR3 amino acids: CASSSSDRNTEAFF. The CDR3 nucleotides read TGTGCCAGCAGCAGCTCGGACAGGAACACTGAAGCTTTCTTT.